The 8 T cell receptor beta chains given below trace back to one sample, sequenced in a study of neurological immune-mediated disorders. Stated time point: longitudinal time-point 1 (baseline). From the 5' RACE reads, TCRdb called clonotypes with MiXCR, one entry per CDR3 protein. This table has about 49,000 distinct CDR3 sequences, 9% to 10% appearing once. The sample was PBMCs. Every receptor here comes from a woman between 35 and 50 years old in good health.

The table lists this clonotype with many counts. The rearrangement joins TRBV11-2 to TRBJ2-7; 8 nucleotides match TRBD1. The CDR3 contains 17 residues. Germline V gene data show CDR1 as SGHAT and CDR2 as FQNNGV. The V and J ends lost 1 base and 6 bases, in that order; junction bases with no gene match: 14. The CDR3 sequence is CASSLVQGARPWREQYF. The CDR3 DNA sequence: TGTGCCAGCAGCTTAGTCCAGGGGGCTCGGCCCTGGCGCGAGCAGTACTTC. Full variable domain (outside the CDR3, taken from reference TRBV11-2 and TRBJ2-7): EAGVAQSPRYKIIEKRQSVAFWCNPISGHATLYWYQQILGQGPKLLIQFQNNGVVDDSQLPKDRFSAERLKGVDSTLKIQPAKLEDSAVYLCASSLVQGARPWREQYFGPGTRLTVT.

In this sample, this clonotype turned up many times. The chain employs TRBV7-9 and TRBJ1-1; TRBD1 matches at 7 bases. The CDR3 runs 15 residues. V gave up 5 bases and J gave up 1 base; unmatched junction bases: 7. The germline gives CDR1 SEHNR, CDR2 FQNEAQ (reference sequence). The CDR3 loop reads CASSDTDRENTEAFF. DNA of the CDR3: TGTGCCAGCAGCGACACTGACAGGGAGAACACTGAAGCTTTCTTT.

This clonotype was counted many times. The chain couples TRBV15 to TRBJ2-1; D uncertain. The ends were cut back, 0 bases at V and 7 bases at J, with 4 bases in the middle. Germline CDR1 and CDR2: LNHNV and YYDKDF (reference sequence). This CDR3 has 12 residues. CDR3 region: CATSRDRNEQFF. As DNA, the CDR3 is TGTGCCACCAGCAGAGATCGGAATGAGCAGTTCTTC.

This clonotype has ten or more counts. This rearrangement joins TRBV25-1 to TRBJ2-3, with TRBD1 identical over 7 bases. V trimming: 2 bases; J trimming: 3 bases; junction bases outside the gene matches: 2. There are 14 residues in the CDR3. Germline V gene lookup returns CDR1 MGHDK and CDR2 SYGVNS. CDR3 sequence reads: CASSEGQETDTQYF. The CDR3 DNA sequence: TGTGCCAGCAGTGAAGGACAGGAGACAGATACGCAGTATTTT.

This clonotype was recorded at least ten times. CDR3 nucleotides: TGTGCCAGCACCTTTCAGTACAATGAGCAGTTCTTC. Protein product: CASTFQYNEQFF. This rearrangement joins TRBV5-6 to TRBJ2-1; D not certain. The CDR3 runs 12 residues. The germline V and J ends were trimmed by 6 bases and 4 bases, with 8 bases remaining between them. Germline V gene data show CDR1 as SGHDT and CDR2 as YYEEEE.

This clonotype occurred many times. CDR3: CASSHVGQGGNTQYF. CDR3 coding DNA: TGTGCCAGCAGCCATGTCGGACAGGGGGGAAATACGCAGTATTTT. The chain links TRBV14 to TRBJ2-3; TRBD1 aligns across 10 bases. Germline lookup yields CDR1 SGHDN and CDR2 FVKESK. Trimming removed 3 bases from V and 7 bases from J; junction bases left unmatched: 7. The CDR3 covers 15 residues.

The sample holds many counts of this clonotype. The chain recombines TRBV10-3 with TRBJ2-7; the D gene is possibly TRBD1 (6 bases). Germline V gene lookup returns CDR1 ENHRY and CDR2 SYGVKD. The CDR3 loop spans 14 amino acids. The germline V and J ends were trimmed by 3 bases and 3 bases, with 12 bases remaining between them. The CDR3 here is CAISESSTGYEQYF. The CDR3 region has the DNA TGTGCCATCAGTGAATCCTCGACAGGCTACGAGCAGTACTTC.

In this sample, this clonotype turned up many times. The chain links TRBV12-3 or TRBV12-4 to TRBJ1-1; no clear D gene. The length of the CDR3 is 11 residues. V was cut by 2 bases and J by 5 bases, with 3 bases left in between. The CDR3 here is CASSLITEAFF. Here the CDR3 DNA reads TGTGCCAGCAGTTTAATTACTGAAGCTTTCTTT.